This T cell receptor beta chain appears in the sequencing data of a study of blood T cell repertoires in COVID-19. On the study more broadly: Both acute and convalescent COVID-19 samples were obtained from the United States, Italy and Spain. From T cells, B-cell-depleted T cells, or PBMCs came the material, which was cDNA or gDNA.

Method: immunoSEQ multiplex PCR; TCRdb's copy keeps in-frame clones and lacks some. The repertoire holds roughly 160,000 clones, with roughly 84% as singletons. Germline V gene data show CDR1 as SGHTA and CDR2 as FQGTGA. The V and J ends lost 5 bases and 7 bases, in that order; junction bases with no gene match: 8. This CDR3 spans 16 amino acids. The source of this sequence is a woman older than 75 with active or convalescent COVID-19. Sequenced: peripheral blood. The gene calls are TRBV7-3 and TRBJ2-1; 13 bases line up with TRBD2. The CDR3 region is CASSATSGRGLNEQFF. CDR3 DNA: TGTGCCAGCAGCGCCACTAGCGGGAGGGGGTTGAATGAGCAGTTCTTC.